Sequencing of this TCR beta chain was carried out in a study of blood T cells in healthy people across ages. The study, taken as a whole, reports: Getting older went along with TCR beta diversity per million T cells dropping roughly linearly. Fewer expanded clones and more diversity marked long-lived versus aged donors.

A single count supports this clonotype. Its target is unknown. Extractions gave at least 6 micrograms of total RNA per sample. The V and J ends lost 5 bases and 4 bases respectively, with 17 bases between them. Germline-derived CDR1 and CDR2 are SGHVS and FNYEAQ. There are 15 residues in the CDR3. Using a J-beta primer mix together with a sample-barcoded 5' primer, a second PCR was run for roughly 6 to 12 cycles. Every cDNA was tagged by a template-switch adaptor with 12 random nucleotides. TCRdb reanalysed the 5' RACE reads using MiXCR and keeps one entry per CDR3 protein. The repertoire consists of more than 700,000 distinct CDR3 sequences, with 50% to 65% occurring once and the leading ten covering under 50%.

The sequence was collected from an elderly man in good health. The chain uses TRBV7-6 and TRBJ2-5; D possibly matches TRBD1 or TRBD2 (5 bases each). The source material was blood. This CDR3 is CASSRLNSGGETQYF. Written as DNA, the CDR3 is TGTGCCAGCAGCCGATTAAACAGTGGGGGAGAGACCCAGTACTTC.